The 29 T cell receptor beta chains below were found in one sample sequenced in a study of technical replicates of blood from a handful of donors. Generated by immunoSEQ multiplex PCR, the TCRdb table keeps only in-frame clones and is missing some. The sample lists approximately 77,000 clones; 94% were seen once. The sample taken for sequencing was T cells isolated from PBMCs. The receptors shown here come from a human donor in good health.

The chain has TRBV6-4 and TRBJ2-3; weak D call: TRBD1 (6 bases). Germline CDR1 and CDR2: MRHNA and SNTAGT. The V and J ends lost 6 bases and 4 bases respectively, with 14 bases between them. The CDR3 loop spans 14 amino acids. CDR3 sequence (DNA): TGTGCCAGCAGCGGGACACCGGAGGCAGATACGCAGTATTTT. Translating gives CASSGTPEADTQYF.

The CDR3: CASSLGQGLNYGYTF. CDR3 sequence (DNA): TGTGCCAGCAGCTTAGGACAGGGGCTTAACTATGGCTACACCTTC. The chain carries TRBV7-8 and TRBJ1-2, with 8 positions matching TRBD1. From germline, CDR1 is SGHVS and CDR2 FQNEAQ. V dropped 1 base and J dropped 1; count of bases not matched to a gene: 2. The CDR3 totals 15 residues.

This CDR3 is CASSQAAGIRFF. DNA of the CDR3: TGCGCCAGCAGCCAAGCCGCCGGGATACGGTTCTTC. The V gene is TRBV4-1, the J gene TRBJ2-1, with D maybe TRBD2 (5 bases). Trimming took off 1 base at V and 15 bases at J, with 13 bases between the two ends. Germline V lookup: CDR1 MGHRA, CDR2 YSYEKL. The CDR3 runs to 12 residues.

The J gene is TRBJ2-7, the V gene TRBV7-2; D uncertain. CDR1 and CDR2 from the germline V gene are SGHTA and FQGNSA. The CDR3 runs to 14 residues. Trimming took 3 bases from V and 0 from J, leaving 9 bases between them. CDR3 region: CASSFNGGSYEQYF. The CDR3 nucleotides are TGTGCCAGCAGCTTTAATGGCGGCTCCTACGAGCAGTACTTC.

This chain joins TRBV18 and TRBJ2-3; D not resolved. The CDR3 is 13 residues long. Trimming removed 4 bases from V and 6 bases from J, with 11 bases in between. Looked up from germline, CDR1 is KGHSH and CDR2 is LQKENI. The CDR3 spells CASSLMAVDTQYF. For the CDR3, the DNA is TGTGCCAGCTCACTCATGGCGGTGGATACGCAGTATTTT.

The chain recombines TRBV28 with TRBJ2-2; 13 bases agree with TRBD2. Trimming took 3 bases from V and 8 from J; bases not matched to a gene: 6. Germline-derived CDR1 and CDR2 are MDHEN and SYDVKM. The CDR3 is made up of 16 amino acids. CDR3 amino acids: CASSFARLAGGGELFF. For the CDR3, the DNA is TGTGCCAGCAGTTTCGCCCGACTAGCGGGAGGTGGGGAGCTGTTTTTT.

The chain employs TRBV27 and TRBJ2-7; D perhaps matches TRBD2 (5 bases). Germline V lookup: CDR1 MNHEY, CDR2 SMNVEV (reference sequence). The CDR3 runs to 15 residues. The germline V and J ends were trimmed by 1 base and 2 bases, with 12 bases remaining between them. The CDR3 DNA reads TGTGCCAGCAGTTTATGGGCGGGCGACCCCTACGAGCAGTACTTC. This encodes CASSLWAGDPYEQYF.

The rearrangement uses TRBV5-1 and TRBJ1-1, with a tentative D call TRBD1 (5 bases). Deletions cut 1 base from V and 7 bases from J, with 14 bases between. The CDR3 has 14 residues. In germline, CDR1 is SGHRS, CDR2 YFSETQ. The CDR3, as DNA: TGCGCCAGCAGCTTGCCCGGGGGGGAAGGTGAAGCTTTCTTT. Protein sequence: CASSLPGGEGEAFF.

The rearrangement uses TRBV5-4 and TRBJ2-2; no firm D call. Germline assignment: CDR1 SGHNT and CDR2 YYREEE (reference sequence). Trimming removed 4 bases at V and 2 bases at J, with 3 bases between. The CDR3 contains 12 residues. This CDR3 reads CASSLNTGELFF. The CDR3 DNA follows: TGTGCCAGCAGCCTTAACACCGGGGAGCTGTTTTTT.

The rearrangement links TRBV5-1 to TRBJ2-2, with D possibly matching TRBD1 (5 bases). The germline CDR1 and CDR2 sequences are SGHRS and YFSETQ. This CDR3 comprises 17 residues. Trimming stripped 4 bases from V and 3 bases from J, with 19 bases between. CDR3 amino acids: CASSAEQVTLDTGELFF. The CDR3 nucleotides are TGCGCCAGCAGCGCGGAACAGGTTACCCTAGACACCGGGGAGCTGTTTTTT.

CDR3 coding DNA: TGTGCCAGCAGCTCGTACAGGGAAGTGGGGAATGAGCAGTTCTTC. It translates to CASSSYREVGNEQFF. The V call is TRBV11-2, the J call TRBJ2-1; maybe TRBD1 (6 bases). This CDR3 region has 15 residues. The germline gives CDR1 SGHAT, CDR2 FQNNGV. The germline V and J ends were trimmed by 4 bases and 7 bases, with 17 bases remaining between them.

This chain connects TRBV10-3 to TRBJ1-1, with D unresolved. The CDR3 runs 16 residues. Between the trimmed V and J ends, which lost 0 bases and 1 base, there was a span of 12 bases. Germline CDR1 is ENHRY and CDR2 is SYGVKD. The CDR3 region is CAISESLAAENTEAFF. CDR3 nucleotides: TGTGCCATCAGTGAGTCCCTAGCTGCGGAGAACACTGAAGCTTTCTTT.

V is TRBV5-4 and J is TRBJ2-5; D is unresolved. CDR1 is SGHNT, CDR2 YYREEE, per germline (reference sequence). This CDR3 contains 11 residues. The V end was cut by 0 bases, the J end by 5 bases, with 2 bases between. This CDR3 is CASSLAETQYF. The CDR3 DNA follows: TGTGCCAGCAGCTTGGCGGAGACCCAGTACTTC. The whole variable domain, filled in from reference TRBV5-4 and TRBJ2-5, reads ETGVTQSPTHLIKTRGQQVTLRCSSQSGHNTVSWYQQALGQGPQFIFQYYREEENGRGNFPPRFSGLQFPNYSSELNVNALELDDSALYLCASSLAETQYFGPGTRLLVL.

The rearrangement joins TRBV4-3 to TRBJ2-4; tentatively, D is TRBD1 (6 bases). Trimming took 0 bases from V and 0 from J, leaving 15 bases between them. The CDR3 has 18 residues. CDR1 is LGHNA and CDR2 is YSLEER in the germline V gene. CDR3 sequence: CASSQETGQGLAKNIQYF. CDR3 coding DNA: TGCGCCAGCAGCCAAGAGACAGGTCAGGGGCTAGCCAAAAACATTCAGTACTTC.

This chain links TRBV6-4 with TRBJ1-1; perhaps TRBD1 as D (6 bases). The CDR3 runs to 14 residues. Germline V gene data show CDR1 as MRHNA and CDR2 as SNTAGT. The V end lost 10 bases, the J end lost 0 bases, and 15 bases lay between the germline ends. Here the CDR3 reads CAISGTPLNTEAFF. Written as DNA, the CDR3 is TGTGCCATCTCCGGGACACCATTGAACACTGAAGCTTTCTTT.

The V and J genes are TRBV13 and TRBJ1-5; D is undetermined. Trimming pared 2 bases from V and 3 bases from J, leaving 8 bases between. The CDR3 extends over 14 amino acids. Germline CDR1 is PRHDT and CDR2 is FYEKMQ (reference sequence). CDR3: CASSLRGFNQPQHF. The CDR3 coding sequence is TGTGCCAGCAGCTTAAGAGGGTTCAATCAGCCCCAGCATTTT. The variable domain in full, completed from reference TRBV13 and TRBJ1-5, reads AAGVIQSPRHLIKEKRETATLKCYPIPRHDTVYWYQQGPGQDPQFLISFYEKMQSDKGSIPDRFSAQQFSDYHSELNMSSLELGDSALYFCASSLRGFNQPQHFGDGTRLSIL.

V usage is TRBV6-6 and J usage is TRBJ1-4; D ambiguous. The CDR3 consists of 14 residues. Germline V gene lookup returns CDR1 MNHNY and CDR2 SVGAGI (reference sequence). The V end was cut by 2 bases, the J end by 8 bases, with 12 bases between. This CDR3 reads CASSYLPRFEKLFF. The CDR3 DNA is TGTGCCAGCAGTTACCTTCCCCGGTTCGAAAAACTGTTTTTT.

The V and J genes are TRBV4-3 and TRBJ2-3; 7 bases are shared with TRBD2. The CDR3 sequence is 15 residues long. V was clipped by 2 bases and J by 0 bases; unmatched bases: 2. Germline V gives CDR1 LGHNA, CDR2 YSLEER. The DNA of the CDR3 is TGCGCCAGCAGCCAATCTAGCGGTAGCACAGATACGCAGTATTTT. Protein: CASSQSSGSTDTQYF.

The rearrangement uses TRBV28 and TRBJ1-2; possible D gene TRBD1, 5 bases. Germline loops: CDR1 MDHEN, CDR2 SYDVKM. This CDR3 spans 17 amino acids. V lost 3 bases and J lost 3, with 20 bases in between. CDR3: CASSFARGGVNDYGYTF. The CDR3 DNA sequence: TGTGCCAGCAGTTTCGCCAGAGGAGGGGTCAACGACTATGGCTACACCTTC.

This chain's CDR3 is CASSSWAGVVEGANVLTF. CDR3 bases: TGTGCCAGTAGTTCTTGGGCAGGGGTAGTGGAAGGGGCCAACGTCCTGACTTTC. The gene calls are TRBV19 and TRBJ2-6, with D possibly TRBD1 on 6 matching bases. Deletions cut 5 bases from V and 4 bases from J, with 21 bases between. Germline V gives CDR1 LNHDA, CDR2 SQIVND (reference sequence). The CDR3 has 18 residues.

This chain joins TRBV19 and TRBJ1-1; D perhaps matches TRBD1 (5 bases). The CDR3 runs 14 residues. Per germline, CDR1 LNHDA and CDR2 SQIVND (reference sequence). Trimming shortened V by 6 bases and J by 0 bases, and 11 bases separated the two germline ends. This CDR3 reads CASSLQVLNTEAFF. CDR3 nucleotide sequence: TGTGCCAGTAGCCTACAGGTACTGAACACTGAAGCTTTCTTT.

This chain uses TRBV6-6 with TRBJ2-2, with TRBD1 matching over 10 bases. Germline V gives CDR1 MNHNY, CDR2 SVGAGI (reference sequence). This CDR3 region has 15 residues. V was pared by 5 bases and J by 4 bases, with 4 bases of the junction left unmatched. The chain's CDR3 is CASSPRTGGTGELFF. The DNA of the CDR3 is TGTGCCAGCAGTCCCAGGACAGGGGGCACCGGGGAGCTGTTTTTT.

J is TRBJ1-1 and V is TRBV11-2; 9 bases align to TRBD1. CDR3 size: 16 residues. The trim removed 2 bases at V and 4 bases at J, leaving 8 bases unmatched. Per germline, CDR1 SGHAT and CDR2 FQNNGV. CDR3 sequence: CASSLTGGALITEAFF. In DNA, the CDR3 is TGTGCCAGCAGCTTAACAGGGGGCGCACTCATCACTGAAGCTTTCTTT.

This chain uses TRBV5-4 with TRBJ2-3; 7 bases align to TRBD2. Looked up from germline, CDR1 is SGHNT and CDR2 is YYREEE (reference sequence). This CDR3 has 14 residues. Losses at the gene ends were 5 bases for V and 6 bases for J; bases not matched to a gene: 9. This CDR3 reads CASRNLAENDTQYF. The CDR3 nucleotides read TGTGCCAGCAGAAATCTAGCGGAGAATGATACGCAGTATTTT.

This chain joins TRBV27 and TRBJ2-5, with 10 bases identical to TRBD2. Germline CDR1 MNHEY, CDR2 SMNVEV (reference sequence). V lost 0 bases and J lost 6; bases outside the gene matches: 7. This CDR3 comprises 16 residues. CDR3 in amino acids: CASSLSWLAGDKTQYF. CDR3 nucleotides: TGTGCCAGCAGTTTATCGTGGCTAGCGGGAGATAAGACCCAGTACTTC.

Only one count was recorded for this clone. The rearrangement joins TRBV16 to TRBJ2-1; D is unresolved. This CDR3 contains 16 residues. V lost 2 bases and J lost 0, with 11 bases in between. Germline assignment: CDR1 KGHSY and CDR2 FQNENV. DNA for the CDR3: TGTGCCAGCAGCCAAGTGGCGGCCAGCTCCTACAATGAGCAGTTCTTC. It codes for CASSQVAASSYNEQFF. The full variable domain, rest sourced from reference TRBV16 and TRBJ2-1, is GEEVAQTPKHLVRGEGQKAKLYCAPIKGHSYVFWYQQVLKNEFKFLISFQNENVFDETGMPKERFSAKCLPNSPCSLEIQATKLEDSAVYFCASSQVAASSYNEQFFGPGTRLTVL.

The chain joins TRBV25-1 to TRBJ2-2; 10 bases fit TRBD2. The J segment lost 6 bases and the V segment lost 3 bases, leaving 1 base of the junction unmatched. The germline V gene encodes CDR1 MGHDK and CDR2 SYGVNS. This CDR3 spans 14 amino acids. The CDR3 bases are TGTGCCAGCAGTGACCTAGCGGGAGCCGGGGAGCTGTTTTTT. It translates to CASSDLAGAGELFF.

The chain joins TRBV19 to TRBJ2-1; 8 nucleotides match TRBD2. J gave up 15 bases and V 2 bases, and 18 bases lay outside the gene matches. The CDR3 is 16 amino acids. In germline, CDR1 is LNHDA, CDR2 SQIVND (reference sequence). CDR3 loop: CASSIKGVAGGYKPFF. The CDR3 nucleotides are TGTGCCAGTAGTATAAAAGGTGTGGCGGGAGGCTACAAGCCGTTCTTC.

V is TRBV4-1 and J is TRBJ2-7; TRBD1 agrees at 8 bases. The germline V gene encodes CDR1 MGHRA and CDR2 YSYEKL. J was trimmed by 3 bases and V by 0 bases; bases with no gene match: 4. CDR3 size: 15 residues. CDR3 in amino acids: CASSQEQGVDYEQYF. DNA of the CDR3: TGCGCCAGCAGCCAAGAACAGGGGGTGGACTACGAGCAGTACTTC.